One sample yielded the 20 T cell receptor beta chains listed below, sequenced in a study of T cell responses to AZD1222 COVID-19 vaccine. The method was immunoSEQ multiplex PCR; TCRdb's version includes in-frame clones alone and lacks a portion of them. Here the sample spans under 140,000 clones, 94% being singletons. The source was peripheral blood, collected 28 days after the second AZD1222 dose. Source of these receptors: an adult who received the AZD1222 COVID-19 vaccine.

The genes are TRBV2 and TRBJ2-7, with TRBD1 identical over 7 bases. V was pared by 4 bases and J by 2 bases, with 5 bases of the junction left unmatched. CDR3 size: 14 residues. Germline CDR1 is SNHLY and CDR2 is FYNNEI. The CDR3 nucleotides read TGTGCCAGCAGTGGGGACAGTCTTACCTACGAGCAGTACTTC. Its protein product is CASSGDSLTYEQYF.

This chain uses TRBV5-1 with TRBJ1-1; TRBD1 matches 9 bases. Per the germline V gene, CDR1 is SGHRS and CDR2 is YFSETQ. This CDR3 contains 15 residues. The trim removed 4 bases at V and 0 bases at J, leaving 4 bases unmatched. This chain's CDR3 is CASSADRGLNTEAFF. For the CDR3, the DNA is TGCGCCAGCAGCGCGGACAGGGGTCTGAACACTGAAGCTTTCTTT.

This sequence joins TRBV3-1 (or the pseudogene TRBV3-2) and TRBJ2-3; 12 bases line up with TRBD2. This CDR3 has 15 residues. Germline-derived CDR1 and CDR2 are LGHDT and YNNKEL (reference sequence). Trimming removed 3 bases from V and 7 bases from J; junction bases left unmatched: 5. CDR3 sequence reads: CASSQTSGSRHTQYF. For the CDR3, the DNA is TGTGCCAGCAGCCAGACTAGCGGGAGTAGGCATACGCAGTATTTT.

This chain joins TRBV28 and TRBJ1-6; tentative D call: TRBD1 (5 bases). In germline, CDR1 is MDHEN, CDR2 SYDVKM. Trimming took off 4 bases at V and 7 bases at J, with 8 bases between the two ends. CDR3 length: 13 amino acids. This chain's CDR3 is CASSSRGNSPLHF. CDR3 DNA sequence: TGTGCCAGCAGTTCAAGGGGCAATTCACCCCTCCACTTT.

The rearrangement uses TRBV6-2 or TRBV6-3 and TRBJ2-5; D gene unclear. The ends were cut back, 4 bases at V and 3 bases at J, with 9 bases in the middle. CDR1 is MNHEY, CDR2 SVGEGT, per germline. The CDR3 has 13 residues. CDR3 amino acids: CASSFAGKETQYF. For the CDR3, the DNA is TGTGCCAGCAGTTTTGCAGGAAAAGAGACCCAGTACTTC.

This clone was seen only a few times. The chain carries TRBV7-9 and TRBJ1-2; 7 positions match TRBD1. The CDR3 has 16 residues. J gave up 8 bases and V 2 bases, and 14 bases lay outside the gene matches. The germline V gene encodes CDR1 SEHNR and CDR2 FQNEAQ (reference sequence). The CDR3: CASSLQETGRGKGYTF. The CDR3 DNA follows: TGTGCCAGCAGCTTACAGGAGACAGGGAGGGGAAAAGGCTACACCTTC.

This chain joins TRBV18 and TRBJ1-1; D gene unclear. Germline V gene sequence: CDR1 KGHSH, CDR2 LQKENI. The CDR3 is made up of 14 amino acids. V was pared by 6 bases and J by 6 bases, with 17 bases between. The CDR3 loop is CASSPEVTGSEAFF. In DNA, the CDR3 is TGTGCCAGCTCCCCGGAGGTGACGGGCTCTGAAGCTTTCTTT. Full variable domain (remainder filled in from reference TRBV18 and TRBJ1-1): NAGVMQNPRHLVRRRGQEARLRCSPMKGHSHVYWYRQLPEEGLKFMVYLQKENIIDESGMPKERFSAEFPKEGPSILRIQQVVRGDSAAYFCASSPEVTGSEAFFGQGTRLTVV.

The chain uses TRBV7-9 and TRBJ1-2, with 7 bases that match TRBD1. CDR3 length: 19 residues. Per the germline V gene, CDR1 is SEHNR and CDR2 is FQNEAQ (reference sequence). V trimming: 3 bases; J trimming: 0 bases; junction bases outside the gene matches: 16. DNA for the CDR3: TGTGCCAGCAGCTTTTCGCTAGGGGGCCGCTTAGCTTCTAACTATGGCTACACCTTC. Its protein is CASSFSLGGRLASNYGYTF.

The genes are TRBV7-9 and TRBJ1-5; TRBD1 aligns across 7 bases. This CDR3 comprises 15 residues. In germline, CDR1 is SEHNR, CDR2 FQNEAQ (reference sequence). Trimming took 5 bases from V and 6 from J; bases not matched to a gene: 10. CDR3 region: CASSPDRDGFQPQHF. The CDR3 coding sequence is TGTGCCAGCAGCCCAGACAGGGACGGCTTTCAGCCCCAGCATTTT.

V usage is TRBV5-1 and J usage is TRBJ2-2, with 9 bases fitting TRBD2. Germline V lookup: CDR1 SGHRS, CDR2 YFSETQ. The CDR3 contains 16 residues. Trimming at V came to 4 bases and at J to 3 bases, leaving 7 bases not matched to a gene. This CDR3 is CASSRLAGIDTGELFF. CDR3 in DNA: TGCGCCAGCAGCAGGCTAGCGGGGATAGACACCGGGGAGCTGTTTTTT.

The J gene is TRBJ1-3, the V gene TRBV28; a weak D match, TRBD1 (6 bases). This CDR3 comprises 14 residues. Germline V lookup: CDR1 MDHEN, CDR2 SYDVKM. V dropped 2 bases and J dropped 8 bases, with 13 bases sitting between them. CDR3 DNA sequence: TGTGCCAGCAGTTTAATACAGGGATCGGACACCATATATTTT. This sequence encodes CASSLIQGSDTIYF. Full variable domain (missing parts from reference TRBV28 and TRBJ1-3): DVKVTQSSRYLVKRTGEKVFLECVQDMDHENMFWYRQDPGLGLRLIYFSYDVKMKEKGDIPEGYSVSREKKERFSLILESASTNQTSMYLCASSLIQGSDTIYFGEGSWLTVV.

This chain joins TRBV5-5 and TRBJ1-3, with 8 bases identical to TRBD1. The germline V gene encodes CDR1 SGHKS and CDR2 YYEKEE (reference sequence). This CDR3 region has 14 residues. V lost 4 bases and J lost 3; bases outside the gene matches: 3. The CDR3 coding sequence is TGTGCCAGCAGCCTACAGGGGGGTGGAAACACCATATATTTT. This gives the protein CASSLQGGGNTIYF.

This rearrangement joins TRBV11-2 to TRBJ1-3, with TRBD1 as a possible D gene (5 bases). Trimming cost V 2 bases and J 3 bases, with 11 bases left between them. CDR3 length equals 15 residues. CDR1 and CDR2 (germline): SGHAT, FQNNGV. CDR3 bases: TGTGCCAGCAGCTTAATTCAGGGAGGTGGAAACACCATATATTTT. Its translation: CASSLIQGGGNTIYF. Full variable domain (missing parts from reference TRBV11-2 and TRBJ1-3): EAGVAQSPRYKIIEKRQSVAFWCNPISGHATLYWYQQILGQGPKLLIQFQNNGVVDDSQLPKDRFSAERLKGVDSTLKIQPAKLEDSAVYLCASSLIQGGGNTIYFGEGSWLTVV.

The chain combines TRBV18 with TRBJ2-1; 12 bases match TRBD2. V gave up 6 bases and J gave up 9 bases; unmatched junction bases: 18. Germline CDR1 and CDR2: KGHSH and LQKENI. The CDR3 is made up of 18 amino acids. This CDR3 reads CASSYTSSRLAGDGEQFF. The CDR3, as DNA: TGTGCCAGCTCGTACACAAGCTCGAGACTAGCGGGAGACGGTGAGCAGTTCTTC.

V and J are TRBV7-2 and TRBJ1-1, with TRBD1 identical over 7 bases. Losses at the gene ends were 3 bases for V and 4 bases for J; bases not matched to a gene: 14. Per germline, CDR1 SGHTA and CDR2 FQGNSA. The CDR3 runs to 17 residues. For the CDR3, the DNA is TGTGCCAGCAGCTTGGGTGGGGCAGGGGGTATCGGCACTGAAGCTTTCTTT. It specifies CASSLGGAGGIGTEAFF.

The gene calls are TRBV10-3 and TRBJ2-5, with a weak D call TRBD2 (6 bases). Trimming cost V 9 bases and J 9 bases, with 29 bases left between them. Looked up from germline, CDR1 is ENHRY and CDR2 is SYGVKD. CDR3 size: 16 residues. The CDR3 sequence: CAISNTKAGRERAQYF. The CDR3 coding sequence is TGTGCCATTAGTAACACGAAGGCGGGACGGGAAAGGGCCCAGTACTTC.

The CDR3 is CSAGTKVNYGYTF. CDR3 in DNA: TGCAGCGCTGGGACGAAGGTAAACTATGGCTACACCTTC. The J gene is TRBJ1-2, the V gene TRBV29-1, with D possibly being TRBD1 (5 bases). In germline, CDR1 is SQVTM, CDR2 ANQGSEA. The CDR3 extends over 13 amino acids. Trimming removed 7 bases from V and 2 bases from J, with 14 bases in between. The whole variable domain, remainder taken from reference TRBV29-1 and TRBJ1-2, is SAVISQKPSRDICQRGTSLTIQCQVDSQVTMMFWYRQQPGQSLTLIATANQGSEATYESGFVIDKFPISRPNLTFSTLTVSNMSPEDSSIYLCSAGTKVNYGYTFGSGTRLTVV.

The chain carries TRBV6-5 and TRBJ2-7, with unresolved D. Germline assignment: CDR1 MNHEY and CDR2 SVGAGI. This CDR3 comprises 11 residues. The V end was cut by 7 bases, the J end by 4 bases, with 8 bases between. The CDR3 spells CASKTSYEQYF. CDR3 bases: TGTGCCAGCAAAACGAGTTACGAGCAGTACTTC.

The V call is TRBV19, the J call TRBJ2-1, with D unresolved. Trimming stripped 10 bases from V and 0 bases from J, with 19 bases between. Germline CDR1 and CDR2: LNHDA and SQIVND (reference sequence). This CDR3 spans 16 amino acids. For the CDR3, the DNA is TGTGCCACTAAAAGTACCCTTGTCAGCTCCTACAATGAGCAGTTCTTC. Amino acids: CATKSTLVSSYNEQFF.

This clone was detected only once. This chain connects TRBV10-3 to TRBJ1-1, with D possibly matching TRBD1 (6 bases). Between the trimmed V and J ends, which lost 6 bases and 1 base, there was a span of 12 bases. Germline V lookup: CDR1 ENHRY, CDR2 SYGVKD. CDR3 length: 14 residues. CDR3 region: CAISIAQGNTEAFF. The DNA of the CDR3 is TGTGCCATCAGCATAGCACAGGGGAACACTGAAGCTTTCTTT.